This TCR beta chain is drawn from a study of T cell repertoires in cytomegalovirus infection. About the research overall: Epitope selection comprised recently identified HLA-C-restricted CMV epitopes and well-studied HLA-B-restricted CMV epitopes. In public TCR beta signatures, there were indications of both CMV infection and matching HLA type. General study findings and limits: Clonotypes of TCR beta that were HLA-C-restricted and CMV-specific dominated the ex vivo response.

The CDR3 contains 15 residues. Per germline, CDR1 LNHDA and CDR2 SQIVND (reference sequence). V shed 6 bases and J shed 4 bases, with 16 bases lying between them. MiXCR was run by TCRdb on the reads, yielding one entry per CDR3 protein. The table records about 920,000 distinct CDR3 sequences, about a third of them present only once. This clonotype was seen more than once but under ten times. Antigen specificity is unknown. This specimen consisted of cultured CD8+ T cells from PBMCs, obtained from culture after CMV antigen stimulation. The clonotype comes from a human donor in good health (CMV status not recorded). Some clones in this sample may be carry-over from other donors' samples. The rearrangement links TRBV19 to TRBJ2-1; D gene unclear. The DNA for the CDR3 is TGTGCCAGTAGCTCAGCTGATCGATTTTACAATGAGCAGTTCTTC. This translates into CASSSADRFYNEQFF. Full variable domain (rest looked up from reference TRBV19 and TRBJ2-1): DGGITQSPKYLFRKEGQNVTLSCEQNLNHDAMYWYRQDPGQGLRLIYYSQIVNDFQKGDIAEGYSVSREKKESFPLTVTSAQKNPTAFYLCASSSADRFYNEQFFGPGTRLTVL.